Listed here are 5 T cell receptor beta chains from one sample, sequenced in a study of blood T cell repertoires in COVID-19. TCRdb keeps only in-frame clones here, not all; method: immunoSEQ multiplex PCR. The sample contains about 200,000 clones, roughly four fifths of which appear only once. Sequencing was carried out using peripheral blood. These receptor sequences come from a woman older than 75 with COVID-19, enrolled during active disease.

The J gene is TRBJ1-2, the V gene TRBV13; 8 bases fit TRBD1. This CDR3 spans 16 amino acids. CDR1 is PRHDT, CDR2 FYEKMQ, per germline (reference sequence). The V gene end was trimmed by 0 bases and the J gene end by 5 bases; junction bases not matched to a gene: 8. Here the CDR3 reads CASSLGLGQGGYGYTF. As DNA, the CDR3 is TGTGCCAGCAGCTTAGGCCTAGGACAGGGCGGATATGGCTACACCTTC.

The V gene is TRBV10-3, the J gene TRBJ2-3; TRBD2 aligns across 14 bases. Germline V gene lookup returns CDR1 ENHRY and CDR2 SYGVKD. Germline trimming cut 7 bases from V and 3 bases from J; bases unmatched to any gene: 6. The CDR3 has 16 residues. The CDR3 is CAIKPTSGGATDTQYF. The DNA for the CDR3 is TGTGCCATCAAGCCGACTAGCGGGGGGGCGACAGATACGCAGTATTTT.

The chain is built from TRBV19 and TRBJ2-1; perhaps TRBD2 as D (6 bases). The V end lost 5 bases, the J end lost 12 bases, and 11 bases lay between the germline ends. This CDR3 comprises 11 residues. Germline V gene data show CDR1 as LNHDA and CDR2 as SQIVND (reference sequence). The CDR3 bases are TGTGCCAGTAGTGGGTGGGACTGGCAGTTCTTC. This gives the protein CASSGWDWQFF.

The chain recombines TRBV19 with TRBJ1-1, with D possibly TRBD1 on 5 matching bases. This CDR3 comprises 16 residues. The V end lost 5 bases, the J end lost 1 base, and 17 bases lay between the germline ends. Germline assignment: CDR1 LNHDA and CDR2 SQIVND (reference sequence). The CDR3 region is CASSRLGGGKNTEAFF. CDR3 DNA: TGTGCCAGTAGTCGGTTGGGCGGGGGGAAGAACACTGAAGCTTTCTTT.

The chain uses TRBV6-6 and TRBJ2-1, with TRBD1 matching 8 bases. V lost 6 bases, J lost 3 bases, and 10 bases stayed unmatched. The CDR3 covers 16 residues. The germline CDR1 and CDR2 sequences are MNHNY and SVGAGI (reference sequence). CDR3 sequence (DNA): TGTGCCAGCAGATCATTGACAGGGGAAAGCTACAATGAGCAGTTCTTC. This encodes CASRSLTGESYNEQFF.